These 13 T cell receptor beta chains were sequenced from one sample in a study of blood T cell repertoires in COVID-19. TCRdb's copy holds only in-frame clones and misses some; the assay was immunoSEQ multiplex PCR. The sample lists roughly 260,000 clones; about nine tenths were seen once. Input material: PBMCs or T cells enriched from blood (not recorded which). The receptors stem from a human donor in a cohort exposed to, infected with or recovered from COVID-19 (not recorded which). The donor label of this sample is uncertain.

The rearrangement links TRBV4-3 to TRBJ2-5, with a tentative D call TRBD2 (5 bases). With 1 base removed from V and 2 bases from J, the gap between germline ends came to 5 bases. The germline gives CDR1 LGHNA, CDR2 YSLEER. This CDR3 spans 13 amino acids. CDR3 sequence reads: CASSQGLQETQYF. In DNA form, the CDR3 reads TGCGCCAGCAGCCAAGGACTACAAGAGACCCAGTACTTC.

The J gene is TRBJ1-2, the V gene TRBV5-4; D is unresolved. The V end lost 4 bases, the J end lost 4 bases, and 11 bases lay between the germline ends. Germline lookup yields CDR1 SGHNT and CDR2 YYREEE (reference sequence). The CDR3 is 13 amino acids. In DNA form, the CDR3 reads TGTGCCAGCAGCCCCAGAGGATCCTATGGCTACACCTTC. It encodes CASSPRGSYGYTF.

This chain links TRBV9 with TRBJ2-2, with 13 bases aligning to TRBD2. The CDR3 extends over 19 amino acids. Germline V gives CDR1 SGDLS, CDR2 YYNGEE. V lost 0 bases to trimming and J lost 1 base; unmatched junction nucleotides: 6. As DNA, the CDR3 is TGTGCCAGCAGCGTAGGAGCGGGACTAGCGGGGTTGAACACCGGGGAGCTGTTTTTT. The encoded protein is CASSVGAGLAGLNTGELFF.

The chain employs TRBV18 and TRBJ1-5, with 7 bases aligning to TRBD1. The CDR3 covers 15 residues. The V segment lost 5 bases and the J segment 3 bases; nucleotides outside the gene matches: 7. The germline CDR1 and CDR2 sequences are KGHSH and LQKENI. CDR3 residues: CASSSQGDYNQPQHF. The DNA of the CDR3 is TGTGCCAGCTCATCCCAGGGGGATTACAATCAGCCCCAGCATTTT.

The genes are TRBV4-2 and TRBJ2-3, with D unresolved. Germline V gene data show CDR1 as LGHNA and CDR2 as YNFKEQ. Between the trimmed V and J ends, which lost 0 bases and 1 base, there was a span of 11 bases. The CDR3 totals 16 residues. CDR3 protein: CASSQDERLGTDTQYF. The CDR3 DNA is TGTGCCAGCAGCCAAGATGAGAGGCTGGGCACAGATACGCAGTATTTT.

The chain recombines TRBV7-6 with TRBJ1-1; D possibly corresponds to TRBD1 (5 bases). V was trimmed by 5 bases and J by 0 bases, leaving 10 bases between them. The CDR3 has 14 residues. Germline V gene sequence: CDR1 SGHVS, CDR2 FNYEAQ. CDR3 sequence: CASSRDSLNTEAFF. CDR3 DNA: TGTGCCAGCAGCCGAGACAGTTTGAACACTGAAGCTTTCTTT.

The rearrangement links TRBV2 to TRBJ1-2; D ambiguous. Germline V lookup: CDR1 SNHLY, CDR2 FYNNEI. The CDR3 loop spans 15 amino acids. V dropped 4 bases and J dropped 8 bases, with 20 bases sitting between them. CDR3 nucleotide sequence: TGTGCCAGCAGTGTTGAGGGAAGGCCTAGGAAGGGCTACACCTTC. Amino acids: CASSVEGRPRKGYTF.

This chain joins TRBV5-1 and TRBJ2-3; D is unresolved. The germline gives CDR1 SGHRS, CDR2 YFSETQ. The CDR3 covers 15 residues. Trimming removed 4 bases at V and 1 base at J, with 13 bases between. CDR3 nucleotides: TGCGCCAGCAGCCCGGTCCCCGGAGGCACAGATACGCAGTATTTT. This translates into CASSPVPGGTDTQYF.

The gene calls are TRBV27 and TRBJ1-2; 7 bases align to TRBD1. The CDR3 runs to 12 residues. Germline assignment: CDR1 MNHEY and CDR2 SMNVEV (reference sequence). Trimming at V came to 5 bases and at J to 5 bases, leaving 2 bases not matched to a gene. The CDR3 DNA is TGTGCCAGCAGTCCACAGGGGTATGGCTACACCTTC. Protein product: CASSPQGYGYTF.

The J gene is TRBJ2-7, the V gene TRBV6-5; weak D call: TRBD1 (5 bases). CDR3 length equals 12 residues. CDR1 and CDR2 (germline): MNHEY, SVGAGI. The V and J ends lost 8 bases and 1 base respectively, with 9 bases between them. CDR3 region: CASGDSSYEQYF. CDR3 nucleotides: TGTGCCAGCGGAGACAGTTCCTACGAGCAGTACTTC.

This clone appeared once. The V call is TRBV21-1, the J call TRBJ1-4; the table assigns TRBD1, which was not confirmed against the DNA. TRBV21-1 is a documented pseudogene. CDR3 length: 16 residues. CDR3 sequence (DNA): TGTGCCAGCAGCAAATCCGACAGGGGGCACAACGAAAAACTGTTTTTT. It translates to CASSKSDRGHNEKLFF.

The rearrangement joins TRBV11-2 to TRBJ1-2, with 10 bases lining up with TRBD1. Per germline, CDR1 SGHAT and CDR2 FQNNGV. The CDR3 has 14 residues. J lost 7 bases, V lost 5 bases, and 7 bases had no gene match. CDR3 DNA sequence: TGTGCCAGCAGCCCCGACAGGGGGCATCGTGGCTACACCTTC. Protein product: CASSPDRGHRGYTF.

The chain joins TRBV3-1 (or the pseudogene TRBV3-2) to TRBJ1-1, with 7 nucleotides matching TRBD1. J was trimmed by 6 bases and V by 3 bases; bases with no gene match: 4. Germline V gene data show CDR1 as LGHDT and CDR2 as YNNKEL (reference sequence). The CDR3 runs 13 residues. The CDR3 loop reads CASSQRGPPEAFF. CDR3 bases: TGTGCCAGCAGCCAGAGGGGGCCCCCTGAAGCTTTCTTT.